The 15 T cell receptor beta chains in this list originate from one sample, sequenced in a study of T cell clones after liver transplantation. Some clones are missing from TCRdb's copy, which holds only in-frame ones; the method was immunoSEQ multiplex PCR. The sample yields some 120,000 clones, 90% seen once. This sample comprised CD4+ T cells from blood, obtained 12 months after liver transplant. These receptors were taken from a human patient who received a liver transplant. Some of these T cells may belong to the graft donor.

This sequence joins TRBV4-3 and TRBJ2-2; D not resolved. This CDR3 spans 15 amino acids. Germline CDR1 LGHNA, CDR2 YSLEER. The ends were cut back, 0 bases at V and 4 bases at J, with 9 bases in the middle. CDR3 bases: TGCGCCAGCAGCCAAGAAGGTGTGAGCACCGGGGAGCTGTTTTTT. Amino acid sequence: CASSQEGVSTGELFF.

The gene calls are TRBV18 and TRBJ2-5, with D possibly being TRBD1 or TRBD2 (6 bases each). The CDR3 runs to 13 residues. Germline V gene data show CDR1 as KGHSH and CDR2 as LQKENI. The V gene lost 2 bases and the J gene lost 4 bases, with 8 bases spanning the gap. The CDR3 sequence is CASSPKGGETQYF. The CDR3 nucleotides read TGTGCCAGCTCACCAAAGGGGGGAGAGACCCAGTACTTC.

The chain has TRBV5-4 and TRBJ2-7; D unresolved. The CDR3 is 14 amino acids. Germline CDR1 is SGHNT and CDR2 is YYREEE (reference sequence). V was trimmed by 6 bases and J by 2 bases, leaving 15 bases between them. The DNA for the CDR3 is TGTGCCAGCAACGTAGACATACCCCCCTACGAGCAGTACTTC. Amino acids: CASNVDIPPYEQYF. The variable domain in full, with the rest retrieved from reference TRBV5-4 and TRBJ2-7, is ETGVTQSPTHLIKTRGQQVTLRCSSQSGHNTVSWYQQALGQGPQFIFQYYREEENGRGNFPPRFSGLQFPNYSSELNVNALELDDSALYLCASNVDIPPYEQYFGPGTRLTVT.

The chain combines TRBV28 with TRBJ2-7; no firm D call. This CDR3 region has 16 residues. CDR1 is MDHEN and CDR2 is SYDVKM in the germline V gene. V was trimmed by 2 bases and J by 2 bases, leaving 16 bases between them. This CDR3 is CASSLPSSTPPYEQYF. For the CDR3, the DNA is TGTGCCAGCAGTTTACCGAGCAGCACACCCCCCTACGAGCAGTACTTC.

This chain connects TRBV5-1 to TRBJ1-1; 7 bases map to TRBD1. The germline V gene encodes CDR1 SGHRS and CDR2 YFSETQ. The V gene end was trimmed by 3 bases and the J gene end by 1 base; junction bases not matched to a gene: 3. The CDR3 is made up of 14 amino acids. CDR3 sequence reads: CASSSTGRNTEAFF. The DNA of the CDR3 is TGCGCCAGCAGCTCGACAGGGAGGAACACTGAAGCTTTCTTT. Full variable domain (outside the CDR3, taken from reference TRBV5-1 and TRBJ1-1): KAGVTQTPRYLIKTRGQQVTLSCSPISGHRSVSWYQQTPGQGLQFLFEYFSETQRNKGNFPGRFSGRQFSNSRSEMNVSTLELGDSALYLCASSSTGRNTEAFFGQGTRLTVV.

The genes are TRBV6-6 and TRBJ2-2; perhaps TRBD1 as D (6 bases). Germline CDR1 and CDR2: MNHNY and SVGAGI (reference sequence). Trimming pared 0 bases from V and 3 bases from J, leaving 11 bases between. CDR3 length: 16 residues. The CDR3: CASSYSSQGYTGELFF. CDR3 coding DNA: TGTGCCAGCAGTTACTCCTCACAGGGCTACACCGGGGAGCTGTTTTTT.

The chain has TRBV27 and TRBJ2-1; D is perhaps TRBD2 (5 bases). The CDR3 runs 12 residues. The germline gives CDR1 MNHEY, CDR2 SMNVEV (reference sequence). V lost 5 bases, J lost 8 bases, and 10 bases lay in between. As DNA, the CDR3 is TGTGCCAGCAGTCCCCCGGGGTATGAGCAGTTCTTC. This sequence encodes CASSPPGYEQFF.

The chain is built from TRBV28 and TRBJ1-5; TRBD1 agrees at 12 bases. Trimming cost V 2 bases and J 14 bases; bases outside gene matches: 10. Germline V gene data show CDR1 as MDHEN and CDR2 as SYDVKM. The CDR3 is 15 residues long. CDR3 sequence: CASSLTGQGAEKKHF. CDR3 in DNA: TGTGCCAGCAGTTTAACGGGACAGGGGGCGGAAAAAAAGCATTTT.

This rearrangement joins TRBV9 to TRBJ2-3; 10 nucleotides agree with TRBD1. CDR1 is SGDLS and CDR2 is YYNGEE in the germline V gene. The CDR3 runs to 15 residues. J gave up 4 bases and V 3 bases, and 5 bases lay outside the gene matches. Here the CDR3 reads CASSGQGASPDTQYF. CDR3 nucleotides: TGTGCCAGCAGCGGACAGGGGGCTAGCCCAGATACGCAGTATTTT.

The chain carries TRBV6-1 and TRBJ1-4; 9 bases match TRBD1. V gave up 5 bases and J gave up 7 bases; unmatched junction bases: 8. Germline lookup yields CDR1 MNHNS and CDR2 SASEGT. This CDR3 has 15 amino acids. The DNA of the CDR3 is TGTGCCAGCAGTCCCGGGACAGGGTGGGCTGAAAAACTGTTTTTT. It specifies CASSPGTGWAEKLFF.

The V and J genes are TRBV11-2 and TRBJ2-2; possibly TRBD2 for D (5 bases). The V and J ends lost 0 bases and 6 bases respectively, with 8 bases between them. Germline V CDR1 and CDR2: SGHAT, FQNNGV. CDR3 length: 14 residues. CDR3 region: CASSLDRGPGELFF. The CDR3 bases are TGTGCCAGCAGCTTAGATCGAGGGCCCGGGGAGCTGTTTTTT.

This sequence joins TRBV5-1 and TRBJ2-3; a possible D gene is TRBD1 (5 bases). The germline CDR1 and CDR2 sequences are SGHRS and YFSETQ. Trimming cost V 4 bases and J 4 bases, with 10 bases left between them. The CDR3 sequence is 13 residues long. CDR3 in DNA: TGCGCCAGCAGCCCAGGGTCCTCAGATACGCAGTATTTT. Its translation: CASSPGSSDTQYF.

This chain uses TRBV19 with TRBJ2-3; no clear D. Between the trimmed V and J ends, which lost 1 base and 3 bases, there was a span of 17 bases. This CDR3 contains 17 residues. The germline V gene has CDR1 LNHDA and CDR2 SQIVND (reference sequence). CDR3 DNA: TGTGCCAGTAGTATAGCCCTCCTCGGACGGCTTACAGATACGCAGTATTTT. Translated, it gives CASSIALLGRLTDTQYF.

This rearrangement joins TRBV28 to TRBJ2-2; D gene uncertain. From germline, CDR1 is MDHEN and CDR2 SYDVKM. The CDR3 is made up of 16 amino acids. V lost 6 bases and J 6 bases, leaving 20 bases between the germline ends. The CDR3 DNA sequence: TGTGCCAGCAGCCTCTATAGCATTATCTGGTCCGGGGAGCTGTTTTTT. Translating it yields CASSLYSIIWSGELFF.

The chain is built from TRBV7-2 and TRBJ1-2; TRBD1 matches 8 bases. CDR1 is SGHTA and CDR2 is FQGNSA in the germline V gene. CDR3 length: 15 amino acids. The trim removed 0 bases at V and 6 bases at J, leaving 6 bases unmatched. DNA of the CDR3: TGTGCCAGCAGCTTAGCCCCCCTACAGGGGGATGGCTACACCTTC. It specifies CASSLAPLQGDGYTF.